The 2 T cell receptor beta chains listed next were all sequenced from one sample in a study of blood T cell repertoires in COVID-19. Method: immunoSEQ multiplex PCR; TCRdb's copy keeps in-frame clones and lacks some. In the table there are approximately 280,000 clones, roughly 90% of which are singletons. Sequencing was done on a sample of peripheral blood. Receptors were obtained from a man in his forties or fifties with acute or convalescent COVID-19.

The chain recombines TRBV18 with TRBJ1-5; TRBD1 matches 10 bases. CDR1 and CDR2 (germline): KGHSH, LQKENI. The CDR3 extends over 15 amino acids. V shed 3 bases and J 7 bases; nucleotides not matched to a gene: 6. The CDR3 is CASSPGQGNGQPQHF. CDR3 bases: TGTGCCAGCTCACCGGGACAGGGGAACGGGCAGCCCCAGCATTTT.

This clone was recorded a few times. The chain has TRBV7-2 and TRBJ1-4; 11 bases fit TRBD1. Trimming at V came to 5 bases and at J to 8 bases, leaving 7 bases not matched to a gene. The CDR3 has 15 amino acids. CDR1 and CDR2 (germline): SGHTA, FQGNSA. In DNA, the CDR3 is TGTGCCAGCAGCCCGCGGACAGGGGGCCGGGAAAAACTGTTTTTT. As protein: CASSPRTGGREKLFF. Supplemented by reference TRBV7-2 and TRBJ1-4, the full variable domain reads GAGVSQSPSNKVTEKGKDVELRCDPISGHTALYWYRQSLGQGLEFLIYFQGNSAPDKSGLPSDRFSAERTGGSVSTLTIQRTQQEDSAVYLCASSPRTGGREKLFFGSGTQLSVL.